The 28 T cell receptor beta chains below all came from one sample that was sequenced in a study of immune characterization of retroperitoneal liposarcoma. TCRdb recomputed calls from the PCR reads with MiXCR, one row per CDR3 protein. There are approximately 9,600 distinct CDR3 sequences in the sample; about 29% occur only once, and around 8.5% lies in the top ten. Sequenced: tumor tissue. These receptor sequences come from a male donor with retroperitoneal liposarcoma.

V is TRBV6-8 and J is TRBJ2-2, with TRBD1 matching over 10 bases. The CDR3 extends over 14 amino acids. Germline V lookup: CDR1 MNHGY, CDR2 SAAAGT. Germline trimming cut 7 bases from V and 8 bases from J; bases unmatched to any gene: 7. This chain's CDR3 is CASKGTGALGELFF. The CDR3 nucleotides read TGTGCCAGCAAGGGGACAGGGGCCTTAGGGGAGCTGTTTTTT.

The table lists this clonotype with many counts. V is TRBV6-1 and J is TRBJ2-5; 9 bases align to TRBD2. The DNA end favors TRBJ2-7, so the J call may be wrong. In germline, CDR1 is MNHNS, CDR2 SASEGT. The CDR3 loop spans 15 amino acids. The CDR3 DNA reads TGTGCCAGCAGTGTTGAGCTAGCGGGGAACTACGAGCAGTACGTC. Protein product: CASSVELAGNYEQYV.

Comment on this clonotype: This may stem from a read error, because a much larger clone lies one nucleotide away. This CDR3 is missing its conserved last phenylalanine or tryptophan, likely due to a read error. The rearrangement joins TRBV6-2 or TRBV6-3 to TRBJ2-1; a possible D gene is TRBD1 (6 bases). CDR1 and CDR2 (germline): MNHEY, SVGEGT. V lost 6 bases and J 10 bases, leaving 13 bases between the germline ends. The CDR3 spans 12 residues. The CDR3 protein is CASRQGSYEQFC. The CDR3 bases are TGTGCCAGCAGACAGGGCTCCTACGAGCAGTTCTGC.

This clonotype was recorded at least ten times. The J gene is TRBJ2-1, the V gene TRBV7-6; weak D call: TRBD2 (5 bases). The J call is uncertain, as TRBJ2-7 better fits the DNA end. From germline, CDR1 is SGHVS and CDR2 FNYEAQ. The CDR3 spans 16 residues. DNA of the CDR3: TGTGCCAGCAGCTTGACCTCTGGGAATACGGGGAATGAGCAGTACTTC. Translating gives CASSLTSGNTGNEQYF.

There are a few counts of this clonotype. The genes are TRBV6-1 and TRBJ2-3; either TRBD1 or TRBD2 may fit D (6 bases each). From germline, CDR1 is MNHNS and CDR2 SASEGT. V dropped 6 bases and J dropped 5 bases, with 15 bases sitting between them. The CDR3 is made up of 14 amino acids. For the CDR3, the DNA is TGTGCCAGCAGGCTACAGGGACTGGGAGATACGCAGTATTTT. This sequence encodes CASRLQGLGDTQYF.

Only a few counts were recorded for this clonotype. The CDR3 DNA follows: TGTGCCAGCAATATCGCGGCAACTAACTATGGCTACACCTTC. It codes for CASNIAATNYGYTF. This chain links TRBV6-1 with TRBJ1-2; D remains ambiguous. The CDR3 loop spans 14 amino acids. V was pared by 7 bases and J by 0 bases, with 12 bases between. The V gene's germline CDR1 is MNHNS and CDR2 SASEGT.

This clonotype is classed as medium-sized. The V gene is TRBV12-3 or TRBV12-4, the J gene TRBJ1-1; 7 nucleotides align to TRBD1. With 7 bases clipped from V and 1 base from J, the junction kept 6 bases outside the gene matches. There are 14 residues in the CDR3. CDR3 coding DNA: TGTGCCAGCACTCCGGGACAGACGAACACTGAAGCTTTCTTT. Residues: CASTPGQTNTEAFF.

CDR3 loop: CASSPGGGRETQYF. CDR3 DNA: TGTGCCAGCAGCCCCGGGGGGGGAAGGGAGACCCAGTACTTC. This rearrangement joins TRBV9 to TRBJ2-1, with 8 bases identical to TRBD2. The DNA matches TRBJ2-5 better at its end, which makes the J call doubtful. Per germline, CDR1 SGDLS and CDR2 YYNGEE. There are 14 residues in the CDR3.

The sample holds a few counts of this clonotype. This CDR3 is CASRGGGRETQFF. CDR3 DNA sequence: TGTGCCAGCAGGGGTGGAGGGAGAGAGACCCAGTTCTTC. This rearrangement joins TRBV7-2 to TRBJ2-1, with D possibly TRBD2 on 6 matching bases. The V end was cut by 6 bases, the J end by 13 bases, with 19 bases between. The CDR3 contains 13 residues. Germline assignment: CDR1 SGHTA and CDR2 FQGNSA.

This clonotype was counted many times. The V and J genes are TRBV7-2 and TRBJ2-1, with TRBD2 matching over 7 bases. Looked up from germline, CDR1 is SGHTA and CDR2 is FQGNSA. The CDR3 consists of 16 residues. V shed 5 bases, J shed 5 bases, and the junction held 12 bases outside the gene matches. The CDR3 spells CASSTRAGAVHNEQFF. The CDR3 nucleotides read TGTGCCAGCAGCACGAGGGCGGGAGCGGTACACAATGAGCAGTTCTTC.

This clonotype has only a few counts. The chain combines TRBV11-2 with TRBJ2-5; maybe TRBD1 (5 bases). The V and J ends lost 3 bases and 11 bases respectively, with 22 bases between them. Germline CDR1 SGHAT, CDR2 FQNNGV. The CDR3 runs 15 residues. The CDR3 coding sequence is TGTGCCAGCAGCTTGGGGCAGGACCTTTACAATGAGCAGTACTTC. Protein product: CASSLGQDLYNEQYF.

Judged by abundance, this clonotype is medium-sized. This chain joins TRBV7-6 and TRBJ2-7; 10 bases are a match to TRBD1. The germline V gene encodes CDR1 SGHVS and CDR2 FNYEAQ. The CDR3 length is 15 residues. The trim removed 3 bases at V and 0 bases at J, leaving 2 bases unmatched. The CDR3: CASSLGQGSSYEQYF. For the CDR3, the DNA is TGTGCCAGCAGCTTGGGACAGGGGAGCTCCTACGAGCAGTACTTC. The variable domain in full, completed from reference TRBV7-6 and TRBJ2-7, reads GAGVSQSPRYKVTKRGQDVALRCDPISGHVSLYWYRQALGQGPEFLTYFNYEAQQDKSGLPNDRFSAERPEGSISTLTIQRTEQRDSAMYRCASSLGQGSSYEQYFGPGTRLTVT.

This clonotype was observed a few times. This chain uses TRBV6-1 with TRBJ2-2; 8 bases are a match to TRBD1. The J segment lost 3 bases and the V segment lost 6 bases, leaving 0 bases of the junction unmatched. The CDR3 spans 13 residues. The germline V gene encodes CDR1 MNHNS and CDR2 SASEGT. CDR3 region: CASRQGDTGELFF. The CDR3 DNA reads TGTGCCAGCAGACAGGGGGACACCGGGGAGCTGTTTTTT.

Only one count was recorded for this clonotype. The chain uses TRBV6-5 and TRBJ2-6, with D unresolved. Between the trimmed V and J ends, which lost 3 bases and 0 bases, there was a span of 6 bases. Germline V lookup: CDR1 MNHEY, CDR2 SVGAGI. There are 15 residues in the CDR3. The CDR3 here is CASSYDGSGANVLTF. Here the CDR3 DNA reads TGTGCCAGCAGTTATGATGGCTCTGGGGCCAACGTCCTGACTTTC.

The chain has TRBV10-1 and TRBJ2-3, with D unresolved. The DNA matches TRBJ2-1 better at its end, which makes the J call doubtful. Looked up from germline, CDR1 is WNHNN and CDR2 is SYGVQD (reference sequence). The CDR3 extends over 11 amino acids. For the CDR3, the DNA is TGCGCCAGCAGTGACGGCCGGGAGCAGTTCTTC. It specifies CASSDGREQFF.

V usage is TRBV7-2 and J usage is TRBJ2-4; TRBD2 matches at 12 bases. The CDR3 covers 18 residues. Germline V CDR1 and CDR2: SGHTA, FQGNSA. Trimming at V came to 5 bases and at J to 13 bases, leaving 21 bases not matched to a gene. The CDR3, as DNA: TGTGCCAGCAGCGGACCACAAATGCTAGCGGGAGGGAGCTATGAGCAGTACTTC. Amino acids: CASSGPQMLAGGSYEQYF.

The chain joins TRBV5-4 to TRBJ2-1; D not resolved. The V end was cut by 0 bases, the J end by 10 bases, with 14 bases between. The CDR3 spans 14 residues. Germline V lookup: CDR1 SGHNT, CDR2 YYREEE (reference sequence). CDR3 protein: CASSLGPWVEEQFF. For the CDR3, the DNA is TGTGCCAGCAGCTTGGGGCCCTGGGTCGAAGAGCAGTTCTTC.

The CDR3 here is CASSFYFGDRAFLFGYTF. For the CDR3, the DNA is TGTGCCAGCAGTTTTTATTTTGGGGACAGGGCGTTTCTTTTTGGCTACACCTTC. This chain connects TRBV27 to TRBJ1-2; 9 bases match TRBD1. V lost 3 bases to trimming and J lost 7 bases; unmatched junction nucleotides: 18. Germline assignment: CDR1 MNHEY and CDR2 SMNVEV (reference sequence). The CDR3 runs to 18 residues.

This chain joins TRBV6-6 and TRBJ2-1, with 7 bases identical to TRBD2. CDR1 is MNHNY, CDR2 SVGAGI, per germline (reference sequence). CDR3 size: 18 residues. J lost 10 bases, V lost 0 bases, and 18 bases had no gene match. The DNA of the CDR3 is TGTGCCAGCAGTTACTCAATCGGGGAGGGGACTATTGTCTACGAGCAGTTCTTC. Translating gives CASSYSIGEGTIVYEQFF.

This clonotype was detected only a few times. V and J are TRBV6-6 and TRBJ2-5, with 8 nucleotides matching TRBD2. The CDR3 is 16 residues long. Germline CDR1 MNHNY, CDR2 SVGAGI (reference sequence). V lost 2 bases to trimming and J lost 1 base; unmatched junction nucleotides: 6. The CDR3 DNA is TGTGCCAGCAGTTACCCAGCGGGAGAGGGCCAAGAGACCCAGTACTTC. Protein sequence: CASSYPAGEGQETQYF.

This clonotype occurred a few times. This chain joins TRBV12-3 or TRBV12-4 and TRBJ2-3; D might be TRBD1 (5 bases). This CDR3 contains 11 residues. Trimming took off 1 base at V and 9 bases at J, with 5 bases between the two ends. The CDR3 coding sequence is TGTGCCAGCAGTTTAGAGGGGACGCAGTATTTT. Translating gives CASSLEGTQYF.

In its sample, this clonotype ranks as medium-sized. The V gene is TRBV7-2, the J gene TRBJ2-1, with D possibly being TRBD1 (5 bases). TRBJ2-7 matches the DNA end more closely, so the J call is doubtful. Per germline, CDR1 SGHTA and CDR2 FQGNSA. The CDR3 is made up of 14 amino acids. CDR3 protein: CASSLIGVPYEQYF. CDR3 coding DNA: TGTGCCAGCAGCTTGATAGGGGTACCGTACGAGCAGTACTTC.

The rearrangement links TRBV6-1 to TRBJ2-5; D is unclear. This CDR3 spans 12 amino acids. Germline assignment: CDR1 MNHNS and CDR2 SASEGT. The V end was cut by 2 bases, the J end by 11 bases, with 12 bases between. DNA for the CDR3: TGTGCCAGCAGTGAATACAGCAATGAGCAGTACTTC. Encoded protein: CASSEYSNEQYF.

Judged by abundance, this clonotype is medium-sized. The V and J genes are TRBV7-8 and TRBJ2-1; 10 bases match TRBD1. Germline CDR1 SGHVS, CDR2 FQNEAQ. V lost 3 bases and J lost 10; bases outside the gene matches: 9. The CDR3 length is 15 residues. CDR3 region: CASSFRQGANYEQFF. In DNA, the CDR3 is TGTGCCAGCAGCTTCCGACAGGGGGCGAACTACGAGCAGTTCTTC.

This clonotype was counted between two and nine times. The chain combines TRBV11-3 with TRBJ2-1, with D perhaps TRBD2 (8 bases). Between the trimmed V and J ends, which lost 5 bases and 8 bases, there was a span of 28 bases. Germline CDR1 is SGHNT and CDR2 is YENEEA. CDR3 length equals 18 residues. CDR3 nucleotide sequence: TGTGCCAGCAGCCGTTCCACAGGGGCTAGCGGGTCACAAGATGAGCAGTTCTTC. Protein: CASSRSTGASGSQDEQFF.

This clonotype appeared many times. The V gene is TRBV6-5, the J gene TRBJ2-1; 11 bases agree with TRBD2. With 0 bases clipped from V and 10 bases from J, the junction kept 5 bases outside the gene matches. Germline CDR1 reads MNHEY; CDR2 reads SVGAGI. The CDR3 consists of 15 residues. The CDR3 DNA reads TGTGCCAGCAGTTACTCTAGCGGGGGGGCCTACGAGCAGTTCTTC. Translation: CASSYSSGGAYEQFF.

This clonotype was seen more than once but under ten times. The V call is TRBV6-1, the J call TRBJ1-5; D not resolved. Trimming took off 6 bases at V and 5 bases at J, with 11 bases between the two ends. Germline V CDR1 and CDR2: MNHNS, SASEGT. This CDR3 contains 13 residues. In DNA form, the CDR3 reads TGTGCCAGCAGCCGAGACTTTGATCAGCCCCAGCATTTT. Its protein product is CASSRDFDQPQHF.

The rearrangement links TRBV6-6 to TRBJ1-5, with D possibly matching TRBD1 (6 bases). Germline V lookup: CDR1 MNHNY, CDR2 SVGAGI (reference sequence). The V gene lost 2 bases and the J gene lost 6 bases, with 11 bases spanning the gap. The CDR3 is 14 amino acids. The CDR3 nucleotides are TGTGCCAGCAGTTACCGGGACAAACGTCAGCCCCAGCATTTT. Translation: CASSYRDKRQPQHF.